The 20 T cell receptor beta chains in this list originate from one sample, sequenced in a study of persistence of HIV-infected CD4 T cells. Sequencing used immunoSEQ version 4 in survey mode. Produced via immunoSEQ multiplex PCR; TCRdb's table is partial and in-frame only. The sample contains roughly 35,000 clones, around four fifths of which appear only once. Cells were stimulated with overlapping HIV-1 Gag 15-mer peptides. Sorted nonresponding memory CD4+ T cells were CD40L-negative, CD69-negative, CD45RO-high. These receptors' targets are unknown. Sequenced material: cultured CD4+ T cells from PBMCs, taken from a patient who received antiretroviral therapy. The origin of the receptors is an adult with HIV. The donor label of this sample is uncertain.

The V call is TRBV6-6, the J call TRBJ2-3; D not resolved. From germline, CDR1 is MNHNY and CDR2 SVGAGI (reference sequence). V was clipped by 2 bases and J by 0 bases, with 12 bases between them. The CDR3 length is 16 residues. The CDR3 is CASSYLTAGSTDTQYF. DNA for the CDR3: TGTGCCAGCAGTTACCTAACAGCCGGTAGCACAGATACGCAGTATTTT.

The DNA of the CDR3 is TGTGCCAGCAGTTCCCTGGGGGGGTTAGTGGCTGAAGCTTTCTTT. This translates into CASSSLGGLVAEAFF. The chain combines TRBV28 with TRBJ1-1, with a weak D call TRBD1 (5 bases). Per germline, CDR1 MDHEN and CDR2 SYDVKM. CDR3 length equals 15 residues. V lost 4 bases, J lost 6 bases, and 18 bases lay in between. Drawing the rest from reference TRBV28 and TRBJ1-1, the complete variable domain is DVKVTQSSRYLVKRTGEKVFLECVQDMDHENMFWYRQDPGLGLRLIYFSYDVKMKEKGDIPEGYSVSREKKERFSLILESASTNQTSMYLCASSSLGGLVAEAFFGQGTRLTVV.

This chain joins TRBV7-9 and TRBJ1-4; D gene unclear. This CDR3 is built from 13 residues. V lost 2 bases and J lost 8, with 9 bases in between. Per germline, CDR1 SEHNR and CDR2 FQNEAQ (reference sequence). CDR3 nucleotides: TGTGCCAGCAGCTTAAGCTCGGGGGAAAAACTGTTTTTT. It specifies CASSLSSGEKLFF. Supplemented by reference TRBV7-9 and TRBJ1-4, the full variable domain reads DTGVSQNPRHKITKRGQNVTFRCDPISEHNRLYWYRQTLGQGPEFLTYFQNEAQLEKSRLLSDRFSAERPKGSFSTLEIQRTEQGDSAMYLCASSLSSGEKLFFGSGTQLSVL.

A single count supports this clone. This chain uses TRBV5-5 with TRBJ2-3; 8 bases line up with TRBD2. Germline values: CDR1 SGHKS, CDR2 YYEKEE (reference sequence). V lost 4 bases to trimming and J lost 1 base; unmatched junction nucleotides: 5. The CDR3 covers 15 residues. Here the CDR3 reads CASSVTSAGTDTQYF. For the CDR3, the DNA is TGTGCCAGCAGCGTGACTAGCGCGGGCACAGATACGCAGTATTTT.

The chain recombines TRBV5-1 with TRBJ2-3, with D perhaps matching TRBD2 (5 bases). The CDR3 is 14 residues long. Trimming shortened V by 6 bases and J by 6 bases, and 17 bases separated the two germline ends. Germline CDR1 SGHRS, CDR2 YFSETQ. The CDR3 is CASKQRTTGDTQYF. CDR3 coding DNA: TGCGCCAGCAAGCAAAGGACCACGGGGGATACGCAGTATTTT. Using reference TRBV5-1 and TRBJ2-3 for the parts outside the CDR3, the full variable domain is KAGVTQTPRYLIKTRGQQVTLSCSPISGHRSVSWYQQTPGQGLQFLFEYFSETQRNKGNFPGRFSGRQFSNSRSEMNVSTLELGDSALYLCASKQRTTGDTQYFGPGTRLTVL.

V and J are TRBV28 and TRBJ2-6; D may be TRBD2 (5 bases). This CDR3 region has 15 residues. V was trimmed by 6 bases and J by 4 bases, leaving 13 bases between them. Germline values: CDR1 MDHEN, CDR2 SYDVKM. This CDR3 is CASSRGVTGANVLTF. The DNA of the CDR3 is TGTGCCAGCAGCCGGGGAGTAACCGGGGCCAACGTCCTGACTTTC. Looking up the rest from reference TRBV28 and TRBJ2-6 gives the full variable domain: DVKVTQSSRYLVKRTGEKVFLECVQDMDHENMFWYRQDPGLGLRLIYFSYDVKMKEKGDIPEGYSVSREKKERFSLILESASTNQTSMYLCASSRGVTGANVLTFGAGSRLTVL.

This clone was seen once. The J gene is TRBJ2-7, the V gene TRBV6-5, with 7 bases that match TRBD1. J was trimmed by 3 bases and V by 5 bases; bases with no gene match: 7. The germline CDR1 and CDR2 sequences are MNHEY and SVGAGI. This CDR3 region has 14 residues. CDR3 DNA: TGTGCCAGCAGTCCGGGACAGTCATTCTACGAGCAGTACTTC. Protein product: CASSPGQSFYEQYF.

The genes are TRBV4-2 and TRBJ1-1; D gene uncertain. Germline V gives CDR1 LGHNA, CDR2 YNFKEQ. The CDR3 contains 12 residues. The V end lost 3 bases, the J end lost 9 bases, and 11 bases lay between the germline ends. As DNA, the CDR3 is TGTGCCAGCAGCCAGACTTCCTCAAAAGCTTTCTTT. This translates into CASSQTSSKAFF.

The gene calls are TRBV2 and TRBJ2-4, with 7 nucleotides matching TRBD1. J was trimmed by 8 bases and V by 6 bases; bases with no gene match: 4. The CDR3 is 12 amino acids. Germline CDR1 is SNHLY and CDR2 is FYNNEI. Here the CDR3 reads CASSETGDIQYF. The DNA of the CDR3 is TGTGCCAGCAGCGAAACAGGGGACATTCAGTACTTC.

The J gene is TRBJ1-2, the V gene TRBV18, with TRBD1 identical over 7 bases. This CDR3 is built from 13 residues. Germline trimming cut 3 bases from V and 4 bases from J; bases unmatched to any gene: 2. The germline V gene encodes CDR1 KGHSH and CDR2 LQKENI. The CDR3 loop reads CASSPGTAYGYTF. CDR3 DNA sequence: TGTGCCAGCTCACCCGGGACAGCCTATGGCTACACCTTC. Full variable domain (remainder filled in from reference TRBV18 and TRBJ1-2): NAGVMQNPRHLVRRRGQEARLRCSPMKGHSHVYWYRQLPEEGLKFMVYLQKENIIDESGMPKERFSAEFPKEGPSILRIQQVVRGDSAAYFCASSPGTAYGYTFGSGTRLTVV.

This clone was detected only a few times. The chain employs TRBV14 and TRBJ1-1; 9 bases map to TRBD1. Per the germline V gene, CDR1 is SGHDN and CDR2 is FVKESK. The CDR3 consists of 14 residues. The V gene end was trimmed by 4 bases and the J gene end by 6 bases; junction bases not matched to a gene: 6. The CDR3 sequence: CASSPRRQGAEAFF. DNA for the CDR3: TGTGCCAGCAGCCCGAGACGACAGGGGGCTGAAGCTTTCTTT.

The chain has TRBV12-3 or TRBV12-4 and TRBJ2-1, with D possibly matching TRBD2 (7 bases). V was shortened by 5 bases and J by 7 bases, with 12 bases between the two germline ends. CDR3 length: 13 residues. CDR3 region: CASSLGGRNEQFF. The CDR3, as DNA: TGTGCCAGCAGTCTCGGGGGGCGGAATGAGCAGTTCTTC.

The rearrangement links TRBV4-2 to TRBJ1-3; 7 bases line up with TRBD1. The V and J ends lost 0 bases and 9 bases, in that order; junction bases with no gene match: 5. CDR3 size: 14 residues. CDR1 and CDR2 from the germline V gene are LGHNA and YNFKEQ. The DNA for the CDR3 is TGTGCCAGCAGCCAAGATATTAGACAGGGCACCATATATTTT. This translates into CASSQDIRQGTIYF.

DNA of the CDR3: TGTGCCAGCAGCGTAGATTTTGATACGCAGTATTTT. The encoded protein is CASSVDFDTQYF. The J gene is TRBJ2-3, the V gene TRBV9; D remains unclear. Trimming stripped 0 bases from V and 6 bases from J, with 5 bases between. There are 12 residues in the CDR3. Germline assignment: CDR1 SGDLS and CDR2 YYNGEE.

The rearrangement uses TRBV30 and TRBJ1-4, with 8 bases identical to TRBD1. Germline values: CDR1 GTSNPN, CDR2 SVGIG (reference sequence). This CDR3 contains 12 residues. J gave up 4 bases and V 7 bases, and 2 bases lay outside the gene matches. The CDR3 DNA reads TGTGCCTTAGACAGGGGTAATGAAAAACTGTTTTTT. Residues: CALDRGNEKLFF.

The CDR3 region is CATSDGPPASPQHF. The CDR3 bases are TGTGCCACCAGTGATGGGCCCCCGGCGTCGCCCCAGCATTTT. The J gene is TRBJ1-5, the V gene TRBV24-1; no definite D call. V was clipped by 3 bases and J by 9 bases, with 14 bases between them. CDR3 length: 14 residues. Germline CDR1 is KGHDR and CDR2 is SFDVKD.

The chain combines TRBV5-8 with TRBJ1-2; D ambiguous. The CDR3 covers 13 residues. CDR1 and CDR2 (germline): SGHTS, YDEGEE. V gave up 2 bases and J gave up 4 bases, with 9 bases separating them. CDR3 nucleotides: TGTGCCAGCAGCTTACAAGATATCTATGGCTACACCTTC. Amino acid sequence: CASSLQDIYGYTF.

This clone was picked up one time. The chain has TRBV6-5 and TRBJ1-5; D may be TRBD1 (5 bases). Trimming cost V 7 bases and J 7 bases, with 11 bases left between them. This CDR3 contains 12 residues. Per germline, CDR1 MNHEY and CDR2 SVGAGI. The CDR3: CASIEGKQPQHF. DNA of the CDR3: TGTGCCAGCATAGAGGGGAAACAGCCCCAGCATTTT.

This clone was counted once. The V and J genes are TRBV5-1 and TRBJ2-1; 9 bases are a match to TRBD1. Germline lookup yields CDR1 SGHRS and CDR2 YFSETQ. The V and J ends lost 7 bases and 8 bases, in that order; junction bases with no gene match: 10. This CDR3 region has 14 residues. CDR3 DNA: TGCGCCAGCGGACTTATGGGACAGGGCGATGAGCAGTTCTTC. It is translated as CASGLMGQGDEQFF.

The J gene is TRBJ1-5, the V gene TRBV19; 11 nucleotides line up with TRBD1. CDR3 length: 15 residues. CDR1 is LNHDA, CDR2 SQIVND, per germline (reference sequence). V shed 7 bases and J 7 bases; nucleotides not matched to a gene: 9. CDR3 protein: CASTLGQGAGQPQHF. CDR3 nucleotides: TGTGCCAGTACCCTTGGACAGGGGGCAGGACAGCCCCAGCATTTT.